This entry is about one T cell receptor (beta chain). The data derive from a study of T cells after yellow fever vaccination. Germline V gene data show CDR1 as LNHDA and CDR2 as SQIVND (reference sequence). Trimming took off 3 bases at V and 3 bases at J, with 8 bases between the two ends. The CDR3 spans 13 residues. Template switching with 5'RACE generated the TCR cDNA and added a universal primer site and UMIs. MiXCR was run by TCRdb on the 5' RACE reads, yielding one entry per CDR3 protein. This repertoire shows 500,000 to 650,000 distinct CDR3 sequences, around an eighth found once; its top ten account for about 15%.

This clonotype originated in a man aged 25-45 years who received the YFV17D yellow fever vaccine. The sequenced sample was PBMCs, obtained on the day of the yellow fever booster vaccination. The chain recombines TRBV19 with TRBJ1-1; D unresolved. Here the CDR3 DNA reads TGTGCCAGTAGTATCTTTAAGGACACTGAAGCTTTCTTT. The encoded protein is CASSIFKDTEAFF.